This T cell receptor (beta chain) is drawn from a study of T cell responses to AZD1222 COVID-19 vaccine. Study-level background: Second-dose timings of about 4 or about 12 weeks were pooled.

The V end lost 7 bases, the J end lost 0 bases, and 10 bases lay between the germline ends. Germline V gene sequence: CDR1 MNHEY, CDR2 SVGAGI. The CDR3 contains 14 residues. Measured with immunoSEQ multiplex PCR; TCRdb has only the in-frame clones, and not every one. Counted here are 150,000 or so clones, about nine tenths occurring once; the ten biggest clones make up more than 1.3%. The chain joins TRBV6-5 to TRBJ1-3; D is unresolved. The source was peripheral blood, collected on day 0 of AZD1222 vaccination. The receptor was isolated from an adult in good health. DNA for the CDR3: TGTGCCAGCACCGCAGGAGACTCTGGAAACACCATATATTTT. It codes for CASTAGDSGNTIYF.